Listed here are 5 T cell receptor beta chains from one sample, sequenced in a study of blood T cell repertoires in COVID-19. Profiling relied on immunoSEQ multiplex PCR, and the TCRdb table lists in-frame clones only, not all of them. The sample includes over 250,000 clones, roughly 85% seen only once; the top ten take 5.1%. Sequenced material: peripheral blood. Receptors were obtained from a man aged 50-59 years with active or convalescent COVID-19.

The gene calls are TRBV20-1 and TRBJ1-4, with D unclear. CDR1 and CDR2 (germline): DFQATT, SNEGSKA (reference sequence). The CDR3 covers 12 residues. V was cut by 3 bases and J by 7 bases, with 9 bases left in between. Here the CDR3 DNA reads TGCAGTGCTAGTGGGCCCTTTGAAAAACTGTTTTTT. As protein: CSASGPFEKLFF.

This clone was counted between two and nine times. The V call is TRBV5-6, the J call TRBJ2-7; a possible D gene is TRBD1 (5 bases). Looked up from germline, CDR1 is SGHDT and CDR2 is YYEEEE. V lost 4 bases and J lost 3, with 23 bases in between. The CDR3 runs 17 residues. The CDR3 nucleotides are TGTGCCAGCAGCCACAGCCTCGACAGCTGGGTACTCTACGAGCAGTACTTC. Its translation is CASSHSLDSWVLYEQYF.

The rearrangement uses TRBV27 and TRBJ2-2, with D possibly TRBD2 on 5 matching bases. CDR3 length: 16 residues. From germline, CDR1 is MNHEY and CDR2 SMNVEV (reference sequence). V lost 8 bases, J lost 2 bases, and 18 bases lay in between. Here the CDR3 reads CASRWQADVNTGELFF. For the CDR3, the DNA is TGTGCCAGCCGATGGCAAGCGGACGTTAACACCGGGGAGCTGTTTTTT.

The chain uses TRBV5-1 and TRBJ2-1; 9 bases are shared with TRBD2. The CDR3 is made up of 16 amino acids. The trim removed 4 bases at V and 4 bases at J, leaving 9 bases unmatched. CDR1 is SGHRS, CDR2 YFSETQ, per germline. The CDR3 nucleotides are TGCGCCAGCAGCCCGAGTAGCGGGAGAGCTTACAATGAGCAGTTCTTC. This codes for CASSPSSGRAYNEQFF.

V usage is TRBV18 and J usage is TRBJ1-5; 10 bases are a match to TRBD1. The germline CDR1 and CDR2 sequences are KGHSH and LQKENI. V was pared by 2 bases and J by 0 bases, with 4 bases of the junction left unmatched. CDR3 length: 17 residues. The CDR3 DNA is TGTGCCAGCTCACCAGGGACAGGGGCTAATAGCAATCAGCCCCAGCATTTT. This codes for CASSPGTGANSNQPQHF.